This paragraph reports one T cell receptor beta chain. Antigen specificity is unknown. Researchers used the Oncomine TCR Beta short-read assay to sequence DNA from cultured CD4+ T cells. The template was genomic DNA from cultured CD4+ T cells. TCRdb recomputed calls from the PCR reads with MiXCR, one row per CDR3 protein. The sample comprises fewer than 10,000 distinct CDR3 sequences, 35% of which are singletons, and 27% rests with the top ten. The J segment lost 1 base and the V segment lost 11 bases, leaving 15 bases of the junction unmatched. Germline CDR1 is ENHRY and CDR2 is SYGVKD. The CDR3 sequence is 16 residues long. The sample belongs to a study of vaccination and CD4 T cells after COVID-19. Treatment specified: roughly 10-day PBMC culture with coronavirus spike peptide pools or control peptides (ViraFEST assay). One should note that the unexposed donor's CD4+ T cells were collected before the COVID-19 pandemic (2011-2018).

The sequencing input was CD4+ T cells from blood, cultured in vitro. The receptor comes from a human donor in good health. V usage is TRBV10-3 and J usage is TRBJ2-7; 9 bases line up with TRBD2. The CDR3 spells CAVLGLAGNHSYEQYF. The CDR3 nucleotides read TGTGCCGTCTTGGGGCTAGCGGGGAACCATTCCTACGAGCAGTACTTC.